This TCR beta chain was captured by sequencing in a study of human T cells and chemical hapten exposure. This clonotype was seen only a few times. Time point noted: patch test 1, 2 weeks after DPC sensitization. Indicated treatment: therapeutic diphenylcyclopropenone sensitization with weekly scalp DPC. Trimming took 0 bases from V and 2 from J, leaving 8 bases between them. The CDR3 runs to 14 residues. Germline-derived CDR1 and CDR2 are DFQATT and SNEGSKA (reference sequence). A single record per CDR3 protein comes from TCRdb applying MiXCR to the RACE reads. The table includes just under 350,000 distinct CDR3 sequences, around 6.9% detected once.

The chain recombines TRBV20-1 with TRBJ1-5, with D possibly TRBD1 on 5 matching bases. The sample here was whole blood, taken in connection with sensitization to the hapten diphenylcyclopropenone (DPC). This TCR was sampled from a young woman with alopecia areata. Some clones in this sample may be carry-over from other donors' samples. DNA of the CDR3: TGCAGTGCTAGAGAAGGGGCTGGCAATCAGCCCCAGCATTTT. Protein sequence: CSAREGAGNQPQHF.